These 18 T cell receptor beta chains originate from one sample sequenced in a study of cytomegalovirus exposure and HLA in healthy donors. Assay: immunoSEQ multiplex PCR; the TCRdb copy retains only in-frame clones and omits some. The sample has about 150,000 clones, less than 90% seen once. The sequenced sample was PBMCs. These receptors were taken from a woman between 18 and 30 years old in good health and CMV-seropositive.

Written as DNA, the CDR3 is TGTGCCAGCAGCCCCACCCCGCTAGGGGAACTCGGCACCGGGGAGCTGTTTTTT. Protein sequence: CASSPTPLGELGTGELFF. V is TRBV5-6 and J is TRBJ2-2; perhaps TRBD1 as D (5 bases). CDR1 is SGHDT and CDR2 is YYEEEE in the germline V gene. Trimming took 4 bases from V and 4 from J, leaving 23 bases between them. This CDR3 contains 18 residues.

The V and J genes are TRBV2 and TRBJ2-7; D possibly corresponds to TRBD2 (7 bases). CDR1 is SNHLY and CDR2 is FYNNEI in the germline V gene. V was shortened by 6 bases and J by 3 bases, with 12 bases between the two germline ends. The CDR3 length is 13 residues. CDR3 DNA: TGTGCCAGCAGACGGGGGGCGTACTACGAGCAGTACTTC. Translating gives CASRRGAYYEQYF.

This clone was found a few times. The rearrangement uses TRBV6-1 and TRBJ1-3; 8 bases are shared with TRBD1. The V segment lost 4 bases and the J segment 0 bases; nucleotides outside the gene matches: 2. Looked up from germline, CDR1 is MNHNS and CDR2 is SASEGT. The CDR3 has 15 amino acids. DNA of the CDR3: TGTGCCAGCAGTGGGGGGACAGGCTCTGGAAACACCATATATTTT. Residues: CASSGGTGSGNTIYF.

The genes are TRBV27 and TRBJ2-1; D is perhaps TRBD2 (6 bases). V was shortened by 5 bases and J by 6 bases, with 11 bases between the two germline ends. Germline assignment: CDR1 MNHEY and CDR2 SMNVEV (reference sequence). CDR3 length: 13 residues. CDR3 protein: CASSPGGSNEQFF. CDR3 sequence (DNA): TGTGCCAGCAGTCCCGGGGGAAGCAATGAGCAGTTCTTC.

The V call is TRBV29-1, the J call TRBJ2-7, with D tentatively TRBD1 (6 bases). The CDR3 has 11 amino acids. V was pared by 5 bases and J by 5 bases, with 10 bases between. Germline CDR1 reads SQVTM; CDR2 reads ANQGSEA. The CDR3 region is CSVRRGNEQYF. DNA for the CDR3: TGCAGCGTTCGCAGGGGAAACGAGCAGTACTTC.

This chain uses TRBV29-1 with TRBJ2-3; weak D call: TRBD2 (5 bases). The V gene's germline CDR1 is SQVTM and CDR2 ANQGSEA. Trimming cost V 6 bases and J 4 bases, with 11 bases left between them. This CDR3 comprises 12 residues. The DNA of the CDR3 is TGCAGCGTACGGGAACGCCCAGATACGCAGTATTTT. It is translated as CSVRERPDTQYF.

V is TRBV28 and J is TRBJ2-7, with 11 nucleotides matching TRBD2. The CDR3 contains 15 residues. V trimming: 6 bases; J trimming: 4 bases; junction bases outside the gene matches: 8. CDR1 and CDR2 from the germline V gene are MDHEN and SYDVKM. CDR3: CASRYIAGGPYEQYF. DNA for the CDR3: TGTGCCAGCAGATATATAGCGGGAGGGCCATACGAGCAGTACTTC. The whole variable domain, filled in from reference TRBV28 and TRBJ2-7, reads DVKVTQSSRYLVKRTGEKVFLECVQDMDHENMFWYRQDPGLGLRLIYFSYDVKMKEKGDIPEGYSVSREKKERFSLILESASTNQTSMYLCASRYIAGGPYEQYFGPGTRLTVT.

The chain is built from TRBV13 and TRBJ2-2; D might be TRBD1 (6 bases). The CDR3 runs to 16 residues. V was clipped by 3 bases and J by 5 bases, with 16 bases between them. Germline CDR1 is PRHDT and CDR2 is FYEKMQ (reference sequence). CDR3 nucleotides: TGTGCCAGCAGCTTTGGTGGGACACGGGGAACCGGGGAGCTGTTTTTT. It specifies CASSFGGTRGTGELFF.

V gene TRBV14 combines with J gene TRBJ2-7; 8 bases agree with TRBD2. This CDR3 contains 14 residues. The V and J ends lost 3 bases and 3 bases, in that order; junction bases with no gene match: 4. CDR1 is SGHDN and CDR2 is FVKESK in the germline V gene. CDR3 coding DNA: TGTGCCAGCAGCCACCCGGGACTAGTCTACGAGCAGTACTTC. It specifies CASSHPGLVYEQYF.

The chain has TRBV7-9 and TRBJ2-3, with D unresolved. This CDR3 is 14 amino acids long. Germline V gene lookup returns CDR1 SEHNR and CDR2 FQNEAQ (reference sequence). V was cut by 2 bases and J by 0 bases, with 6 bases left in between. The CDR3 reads CASSLSLSTDTQYF. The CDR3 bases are TGTGCCAGCAGCTTATCTCTGAGCACAGATACGCAGTATTTT. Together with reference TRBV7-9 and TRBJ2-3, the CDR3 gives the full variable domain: DTGVSQNPRHKITKRGQNVTFRCDPISEHNRLYWYRQTLGQGPEFLTYFQNEAQLEKSRLLSDRFSAERPKGSFSTLEIQRTEQGDSAMYLCASSLSLSTDTQYFGPGTRLTVL.

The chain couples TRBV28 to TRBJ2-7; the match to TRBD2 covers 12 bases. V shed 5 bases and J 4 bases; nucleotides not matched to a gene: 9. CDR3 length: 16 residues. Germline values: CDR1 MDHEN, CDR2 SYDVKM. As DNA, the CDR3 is TGTGCCAGCAGTCTCTTTCGACTAGCGGGGGCTTACGAGCAGTACTTC. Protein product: CASSLFRLAGAYEQYF.

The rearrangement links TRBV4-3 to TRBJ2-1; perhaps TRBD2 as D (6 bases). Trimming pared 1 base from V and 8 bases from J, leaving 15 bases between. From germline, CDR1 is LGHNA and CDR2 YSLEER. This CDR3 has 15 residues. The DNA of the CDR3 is TGCGCCAGCAGCCAAGCGGTCTGGGAGCGGGATGAGCAGTTCTTC. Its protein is CASSQAVWERDEQFF.

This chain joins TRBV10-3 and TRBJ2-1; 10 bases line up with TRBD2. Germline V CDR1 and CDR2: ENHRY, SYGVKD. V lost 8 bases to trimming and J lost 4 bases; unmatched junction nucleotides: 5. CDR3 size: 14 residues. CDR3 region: CAIDKREGYNEQFF. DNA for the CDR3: TGTGCCATCGATAAGCGGGAGGGGTACAATGAGCAGTTCTTC.

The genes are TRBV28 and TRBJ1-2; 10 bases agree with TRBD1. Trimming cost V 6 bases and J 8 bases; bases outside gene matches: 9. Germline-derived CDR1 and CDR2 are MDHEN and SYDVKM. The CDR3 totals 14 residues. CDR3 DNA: TGTGCCAGCAGACCAACCGGGACAGGGGTCGGCTACACCTTC. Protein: CASRPTGTGVGYTF.

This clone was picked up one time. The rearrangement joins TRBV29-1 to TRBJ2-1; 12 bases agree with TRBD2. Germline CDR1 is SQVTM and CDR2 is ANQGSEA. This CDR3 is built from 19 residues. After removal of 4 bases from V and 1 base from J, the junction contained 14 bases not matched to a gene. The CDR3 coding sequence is TGCAGCGTTGGGGGACTCTGGACTAGCGGGAATTCGTCCTACAATGAGCAGTTCTTC. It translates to CSVGGLWTSGNSSYNEQFF.

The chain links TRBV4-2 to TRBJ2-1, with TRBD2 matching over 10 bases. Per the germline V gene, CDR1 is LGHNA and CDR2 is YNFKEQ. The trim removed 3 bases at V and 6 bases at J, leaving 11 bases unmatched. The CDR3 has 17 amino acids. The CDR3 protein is CASSQGLAFPTSNEQFF. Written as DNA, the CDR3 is TGTGCCAGCAGCCAGGGACTAGCGTTTCCCACGTCCAATGAGCAGTTCTTC.

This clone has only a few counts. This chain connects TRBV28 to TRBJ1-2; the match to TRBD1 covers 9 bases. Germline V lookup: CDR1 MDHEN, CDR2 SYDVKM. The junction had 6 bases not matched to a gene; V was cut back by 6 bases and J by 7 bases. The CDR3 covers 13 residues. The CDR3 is CASRRTGVAGYTF. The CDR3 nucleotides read TGTGCCAGCAGACGGACAGGGGTTGCTGGCTACACCTTC.

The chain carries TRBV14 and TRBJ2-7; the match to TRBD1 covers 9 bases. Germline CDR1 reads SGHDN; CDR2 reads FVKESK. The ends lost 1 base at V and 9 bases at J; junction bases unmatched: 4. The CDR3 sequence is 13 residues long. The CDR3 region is CASSQVGQGGQYF. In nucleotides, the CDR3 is TGTGCCAGCAGCCAAGTGGGACAGGGCGGGCAGTACTTC.